This T cell receptor beta chain was documented in a study of T cells after yellow fever vaccination. Study-wide context: Preparing low-cell-number fractions relied on SMART-Seq v4 Ultra Low Input. Findings of the study overall: Compared with primary, the secondary response was weaker and peaked at day 5, not 15. Abundant contaminating clonotypes from the bulk population could appear in FACS-sorted repertoires.

With regard to this clonotype: Its matching antigen is unknown.

Researchers made TCR cDNA using 5'RACE template switching, and this step added a universal primer site and UMIs. TCRdb reanalysed the 5' RACE reads using MiXCR and keeps one entry per CDR3 protein. The table has 300,000 or so distinct CDR3 sequences, 10% to 15% seen once. This clonotype was sampled from a man younger than 45 who received the YFV17D yellow fever vaccine. The sample consisted of CD4+ T cells sorted from PBMCs, taken 45 days after the yellow fever booster vaccination.

The CDR3 region has the DNA TGTGCCACCAGCAGAGGGTTTGGTCTAGCGGTCCCTCCCTTCGAGCAGTACTTC. Its protein is CATSRGFGLAVPPFEQYF. V is TRBV15 and J is TRBJ2-7; 7 bases are shared with TRBD2. This CDR3 has 18 residues. V lost 1 base, J lost 6 bases, and 18 bases stayed unmatched. Germline V CDR1 and CDR2: LNHNV, YYDKDF (reference sequence).